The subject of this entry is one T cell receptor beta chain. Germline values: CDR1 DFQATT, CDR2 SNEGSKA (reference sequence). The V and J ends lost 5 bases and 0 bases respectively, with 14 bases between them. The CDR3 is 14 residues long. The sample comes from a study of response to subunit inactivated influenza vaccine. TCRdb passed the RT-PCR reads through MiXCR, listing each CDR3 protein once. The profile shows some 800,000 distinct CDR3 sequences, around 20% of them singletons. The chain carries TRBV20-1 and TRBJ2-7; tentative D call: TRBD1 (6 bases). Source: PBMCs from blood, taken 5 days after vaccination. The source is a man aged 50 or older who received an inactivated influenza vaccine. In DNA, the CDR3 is TGCAGTGCTTCCGACAGGTCGAGCTCCTACGAGCAGTACTTC. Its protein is CSASDRSSSYEQYF.